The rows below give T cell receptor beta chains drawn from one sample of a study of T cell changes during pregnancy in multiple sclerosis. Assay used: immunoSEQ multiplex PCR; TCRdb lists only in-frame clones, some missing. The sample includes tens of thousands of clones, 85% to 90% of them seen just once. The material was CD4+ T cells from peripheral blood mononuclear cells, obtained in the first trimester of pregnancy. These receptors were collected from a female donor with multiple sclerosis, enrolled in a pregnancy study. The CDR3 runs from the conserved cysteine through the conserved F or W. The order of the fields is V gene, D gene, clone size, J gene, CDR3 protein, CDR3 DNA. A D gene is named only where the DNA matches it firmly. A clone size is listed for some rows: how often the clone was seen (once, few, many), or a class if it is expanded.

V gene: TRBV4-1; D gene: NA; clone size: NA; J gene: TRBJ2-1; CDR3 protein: CASSQDLGASSTYNEQFF; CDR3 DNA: TGCGCCAGCAGCCAAGATTTAGGGGCCAGTAGCACCTACAATGAGCAGTTCTTC
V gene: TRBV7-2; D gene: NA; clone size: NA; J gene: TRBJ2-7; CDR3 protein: CASSPSRSYEQYF; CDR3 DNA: TGTGCCAGCAGCCCGAGCCGCTCCTACGAGCAGTACTTC
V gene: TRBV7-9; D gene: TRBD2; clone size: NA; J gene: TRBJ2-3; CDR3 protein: CASSRLAGTQYF; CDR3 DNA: TGTGCCAGCAGCCGACTAGCCGGTACGCAGTATTTT
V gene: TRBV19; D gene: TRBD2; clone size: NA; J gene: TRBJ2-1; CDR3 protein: CASSHGTSGRSSYNEQFF; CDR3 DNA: TGTGCCAGTAGTCACGGGACTAGCGGCCGGAGCTCCTACAATGAGCAGTTCTTC
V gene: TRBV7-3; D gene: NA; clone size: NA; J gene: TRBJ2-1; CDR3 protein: CASSLWGGEQFF; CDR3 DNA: TGTGCCAGCAGCTTATGGGGCGGTGAGCAGTTCTTC
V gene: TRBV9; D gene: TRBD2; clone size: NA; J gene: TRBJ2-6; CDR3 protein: CASSLRLAGTGANVLTF; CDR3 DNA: TGTGCCAGCTCCCTTCGACTAGCGGGAACTGGGGCCAACGTCCTGACTTTC
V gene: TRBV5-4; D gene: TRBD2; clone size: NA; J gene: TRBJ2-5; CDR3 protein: CASSWAGGIQETQYF; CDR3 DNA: TGTGCCAGCAGCTGGGCGGGGGGGATCCAAGAGACCCAGTACTTC
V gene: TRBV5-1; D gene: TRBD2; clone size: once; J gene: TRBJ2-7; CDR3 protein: CASSLVGGGEQYF; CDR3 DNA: TGCGCCAGCAGCTTGGTAGGCGGGGGGGAGCAGTACTTC
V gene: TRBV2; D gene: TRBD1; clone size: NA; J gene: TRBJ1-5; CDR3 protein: CASSGQGEGQPQHF; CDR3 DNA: TGTGCCAGCAGTGGACAGGGAGAGGGTCAGCCCCAGCATTTT
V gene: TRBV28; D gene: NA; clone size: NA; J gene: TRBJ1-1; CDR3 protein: CASSLRTTVNTEAFF; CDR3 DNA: TGTGCCAGCAGTTTACGGACGACAGTGAACACTGAAGCTTTCTTT
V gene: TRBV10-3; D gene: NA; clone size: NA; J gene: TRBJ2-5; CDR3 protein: CAISDSGYQETQYF; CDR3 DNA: TGTGCCATCAGTGATTCGGGGTACCAAGAGACCCAGTACTTC
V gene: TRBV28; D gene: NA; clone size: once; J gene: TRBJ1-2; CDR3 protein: CASSLDRYNYGYTF; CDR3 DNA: TGTGCCAGCAGTTTAGACAGGTATAACTATGGCTACACCTTC
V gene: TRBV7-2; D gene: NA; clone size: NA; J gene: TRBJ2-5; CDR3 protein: CASSSSLERSRETQYF; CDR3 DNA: TGTGCCAGCAGCTCCTCACTCGAGCGATCGAGGGAGACCCAGTACTTC
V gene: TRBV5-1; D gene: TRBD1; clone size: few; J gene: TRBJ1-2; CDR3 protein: CASSLGPVTGGTGYTF; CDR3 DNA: TGCGCCAGCAGCTTGGGGCCCGTGACAGGGGGCACCGGCTACACCTTC
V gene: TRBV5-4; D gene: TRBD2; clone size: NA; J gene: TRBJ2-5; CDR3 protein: CASSSTLAGGQETQYF; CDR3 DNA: TGTGCCAGCAGCTCTACCTTAGCGGGAGGACAAGAGACCCAGTACTTC
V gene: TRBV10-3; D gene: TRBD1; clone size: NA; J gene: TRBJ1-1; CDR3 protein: CAISGPGGGQGTEAFF; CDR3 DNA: TGTGCCATCAGTGGTCCAGGGGGCGGACAGGGCACTGAAGCTTTCTTT
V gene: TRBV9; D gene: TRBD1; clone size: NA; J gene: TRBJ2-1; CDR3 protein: CASASGQHNEQFF; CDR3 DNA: TGTGCCAGCGCATCGGGACAGCACAATGAGCAGTTCTTC
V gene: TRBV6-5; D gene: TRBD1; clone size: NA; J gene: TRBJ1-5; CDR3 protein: CASRPTGASNQPQHF; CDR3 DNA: TGTGCCAGCAGGCCTACAGGGGCTAGCAATCAGCCCCAGCATTTT
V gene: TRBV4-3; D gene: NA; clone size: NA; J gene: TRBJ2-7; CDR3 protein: CASSLGLGSSYEQYF; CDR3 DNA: TGCGCCAGCAGCTTGGGACTCGGGAGCTCCTACGAGCAGTACTTC
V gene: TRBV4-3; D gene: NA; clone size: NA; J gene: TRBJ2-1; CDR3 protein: CASSQEGGGEQFF; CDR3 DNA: TGCGCCAGCAGCCAAGAAGGAGGTGGTGAGCAGTTCTTC
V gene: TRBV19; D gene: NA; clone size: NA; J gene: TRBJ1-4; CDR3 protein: CASSTSRRVTNEKLFF; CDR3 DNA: TGTGCCAGTAGTACCTCGAGACGGGTAACTAATGAAAAACTGTTTTTT
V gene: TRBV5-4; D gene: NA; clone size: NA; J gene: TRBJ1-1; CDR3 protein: CASSLARMNTEAFF; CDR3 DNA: TGTGCCAGCAGCTTGGCTAGGATGAACACTGAAGCTTTCTTT
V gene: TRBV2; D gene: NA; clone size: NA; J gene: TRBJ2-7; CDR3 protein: CASSEEAGAYEQYF; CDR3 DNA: TGTGCCAGCAGTGAAGAGGCAGGGGCCTACGAGCAGTACTTC
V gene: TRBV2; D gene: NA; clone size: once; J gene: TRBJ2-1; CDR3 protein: CASSRTGSSYNEQFF; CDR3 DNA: TGTGCCAGCAGTAGGACCGGGAGCTCCTACAATGAGCAGTTCTTC
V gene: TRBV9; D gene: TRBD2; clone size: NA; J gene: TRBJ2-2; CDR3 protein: CASSVSTGGDTGELFF; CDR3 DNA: TGTGCCAGCAGCGTATCAACGGGAGGCGATACCGGGGAGCTGTTTTTT
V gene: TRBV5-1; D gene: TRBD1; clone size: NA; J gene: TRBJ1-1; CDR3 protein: CASSRDTGGVTEAFF; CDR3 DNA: TGCGCCAGCAGCCGTGACACAGGGGGCGTAACTGAAGCTTTCTTT
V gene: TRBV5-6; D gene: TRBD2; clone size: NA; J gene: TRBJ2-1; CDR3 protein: CASSLGLAGAYNEQFF; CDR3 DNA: TGTGCCAGCAGCTTGGGGCTAGCGGGAGCGTACAATGAGCAGTTCTTC
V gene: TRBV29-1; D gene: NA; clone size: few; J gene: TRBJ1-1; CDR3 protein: CSVFLGLGYTEAFF; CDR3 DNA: TGCAGCGTTTTCCTCGGACTGGGATACACTGAAGCTTTCTTT
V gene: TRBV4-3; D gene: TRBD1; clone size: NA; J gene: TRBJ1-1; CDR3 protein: CASSQGTGEKNTEAFF; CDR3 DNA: TGCGCCAGCAGCCAAGGGACAGGGGAAAAGAACACTGAAGCTTTCTTT
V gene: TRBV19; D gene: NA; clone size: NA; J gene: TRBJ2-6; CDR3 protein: CASSIGGTNVLTF; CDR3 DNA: TGTGCCAGTAGTATTGGAGGGACCAACGTCCTGACTTTC
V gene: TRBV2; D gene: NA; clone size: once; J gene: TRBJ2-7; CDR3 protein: CASCSTLSHEQYF; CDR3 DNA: TGTGCCAGCTGTTCGACACTCTCCCACGAGCAGTACTTC
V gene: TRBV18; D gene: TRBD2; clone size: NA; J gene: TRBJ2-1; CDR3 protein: CASSERLAVEQFF; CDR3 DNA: TGTGCCAGCTCGGAAAGACTAGCGGTTGAGCAGTTCTTC
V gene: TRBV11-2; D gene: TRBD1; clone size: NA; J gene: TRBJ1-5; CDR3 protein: CASSLGQGVGQPQHF; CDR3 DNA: TGTGCCAGCAGCTTAGGACAGGGGGTCGGTCAGCCCCAGCATTTT
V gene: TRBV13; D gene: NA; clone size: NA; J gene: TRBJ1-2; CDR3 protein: CASSPGEGRGNYGYTF; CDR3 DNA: TGTGCCAGCAGCCCCGGGGAGGGCAGGGGAAACTATGGCTACACCTTC
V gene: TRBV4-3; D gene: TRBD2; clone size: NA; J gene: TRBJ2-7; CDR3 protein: CASSQGGGLREGYEQYF; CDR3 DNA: TGCGCCAGCAGCCAAGGTGGAGGTCTCCGGGAGGGCTACGAGCAGTACTTC
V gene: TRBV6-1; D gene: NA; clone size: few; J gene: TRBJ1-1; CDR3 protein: CASSPFVRNTEAFF; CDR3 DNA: TGTGCCAGCAGTCCCTTTGTCCGGAACACTGAAGCTTTCTTT
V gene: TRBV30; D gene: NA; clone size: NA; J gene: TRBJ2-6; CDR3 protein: CANRLSSGANVLTF; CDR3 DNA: TGTGCGAACAGATTGAGCTCTGGGGCCAACGTCCTGACTTTC
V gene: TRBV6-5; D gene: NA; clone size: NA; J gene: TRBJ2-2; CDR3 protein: CASRGWRAGELFF; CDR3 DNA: TGTGCCAGCAGAGGGTGGAGGGCCGGGGAGCTGTTTTTT
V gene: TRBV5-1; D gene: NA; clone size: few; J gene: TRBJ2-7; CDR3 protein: CASGTQGSYEQYF; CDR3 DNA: TGCGCCAGCGGGACACAGGGCTCCTACGAGCAGTACTTC
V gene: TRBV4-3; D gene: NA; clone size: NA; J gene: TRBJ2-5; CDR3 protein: CASSQEDLSRGRGETQYF; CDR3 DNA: TGCGCCAGCAGCCAAGAGGACCTATCGCGGGGGCGCGGAGAGACCCAGTACTTC
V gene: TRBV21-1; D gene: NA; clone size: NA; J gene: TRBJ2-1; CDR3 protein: CASSKNKLAEQFF; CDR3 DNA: TGTGCCAGCAGCAAAAACAAACTAGCGGAGCAGTTCTTC
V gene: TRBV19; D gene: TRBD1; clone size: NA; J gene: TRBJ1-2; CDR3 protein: CASSFGQDPPKGYTF; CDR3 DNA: TGTGCCAGTAGTTTCGGACAGGATCCCCCTAAAGGCTACACCTTC
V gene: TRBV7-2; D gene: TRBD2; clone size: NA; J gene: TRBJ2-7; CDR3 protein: CASSLGPSGYEQYF; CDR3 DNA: TGTGCCAGCAGCTTAGGGCCTAGCGGCTACGAGCAGTACTTC
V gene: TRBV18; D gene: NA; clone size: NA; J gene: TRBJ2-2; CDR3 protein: CASSDQEMNTGELFF; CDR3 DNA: TGTGCCAGCTCCGACCAGGAAATGAACACCGGGGAGCTGTTTTTT
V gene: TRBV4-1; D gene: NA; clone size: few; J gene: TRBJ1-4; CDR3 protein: CASRQGSGEKLFF; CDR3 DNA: TGCGCCAGCAGACAGGGATCAGGGGAAAAACTGTTTTTT
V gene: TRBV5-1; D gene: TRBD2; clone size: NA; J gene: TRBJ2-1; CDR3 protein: CASSPPSGRANEQFF; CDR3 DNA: TGCGCCAGCAGCCCCCCTAGCGGGAGGGCCAATGAGCAGTTCTTC
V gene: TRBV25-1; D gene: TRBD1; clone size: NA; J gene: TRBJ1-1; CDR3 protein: CASTLQGGWTEAFF; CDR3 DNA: TGTGCCAGCACTCTGCAGGGGGGATGGACTGAAGCTTTCTTT
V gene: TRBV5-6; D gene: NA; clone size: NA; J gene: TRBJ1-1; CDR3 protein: CASSLIRANTEAFF; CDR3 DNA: TGTGCCAGCAGCTTAATCCGAGCGAACACTGAAGCTTTCTTT
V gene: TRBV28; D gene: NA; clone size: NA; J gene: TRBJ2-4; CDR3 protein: CASSKQQKAKNIQYF; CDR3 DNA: TGTGCCAGCAGTAAACAACAGAAAGCCAAAAACATTCAGTACTTC
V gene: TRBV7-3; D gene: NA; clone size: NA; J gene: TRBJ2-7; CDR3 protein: CASSLSPGEAYEQYF; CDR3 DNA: TGTGCCAGCAGCTTATCCCCAGGGGAAGCCTACGAGCAGTACTTC
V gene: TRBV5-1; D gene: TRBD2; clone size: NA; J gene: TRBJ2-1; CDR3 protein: CASSRLLAGGDEQFF; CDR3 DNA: TGCGCCAGCAGCAGACTCTTAGCGGGAGGGGATGAGCAGTTCTTC